This T cell receptor (beta chain) was found in a study of T cell responses to AZD1222 COVID-19 vaccine. Whole-study context: The study pooled second doses at about 4 or about 12 weeks.

Broader study findings: Just a handful of people given AZD1222 tested seropositive at baseline. Donors were largely white British and mainly female; clonal diversity was possibly underestimated.

Data came from immunoSEQ multiplex PCR; TCRdb stores just in-frame clones and leaves some out. Of about 140,000 clones in the sample, around 87% were seen once. The CDR3 has 17 amino acids. Germline CDR1 MNHEY, CDR2 SMNVEV (reference sequence). V dropped 4 bases and J dropped 4; count of bases not matched to a gene: 12. Note on this clone: The antigen is unknown.

The chain uses TRBV27 and TRBJ1-2; 10 nucleotides align to TRBD1. Material: peripheral blood, obtained on day 0 of AZD1222 vaccination. This clonotype originated in an adult in good health. CDR3 residues: CASSSPSRDRGIYGYTF. CDR3 bases: TGTGCCAGCAGTTCCCCCTCCCGGGACAGGGGTATCTATGGCTACACCTTC.